The 32 T cell receptor beta chains reported below all come from one sample, sequenced in a study of shared clonotypes between healthy human individuals. Sequenced by immunoSEQ multiplex PCR; TCRdb stores in-frame clones only, minus some. This table has almost 750,000 clones, just under 75% appearing once. The sequenced sample was memory CD4+ T cells sorted from blood. Described subset: CD45RA-negative fraction. The receptors stem from a woman aged 25 to 39 in good health.

The CDR3 is CASSSIPGTGTYEQYF. CDR3 bases: TGTGCCAGCAGTTCTATCCCAGGGACAGGCACCTACGAGCAGTACTTC. This chain connects TRBV28 to TRBJ2-7, with 8 bases aligning to TRBD1. With V trimmed by 4 bases and J by 2 bases, 10 bases remained unmatched. Germline loops: CDR1 MDHEN, CDR2 SYDVKM. This CDR3 contains 16 residues.

The CDR3 is CASSPPGQGSYEQYF. The CDR3 DNA is TGTGCCAGCAGTCCCCCGGGACAGGGGTCCTACGAGCAGTACTTC. V and J are TRBV5-6 and TRBJ2-7; 10 bases align to TRBD1. In germline, CDR1 is SGHDT, CDR2 YYEEEE. This CDR3 region has 15 residues. V lost 5 bases to trimming and J lost 1 base; unmatched junction nucleotides: 6.

To note about this clone: Other DNA sequences in the sample encode the same CDR3. This rearrangement joins TRBV5-1 to TRBJ2-7; TRBD2 matches 9 bases. The V gene end was trimmed by 2 bases and the J gene end by 1 base; junction bases not matched to a gene: 1. The CDR3 sequence is 14 residues long. Germline loops: CDR1 SGHRS, CDR2 YFSETQ. This CDR3 is CASSFSGGSYEQYF. The CDR3 DNA sequence: TGCGCCAGCAGCTTTAGCGGGGGTTCCTACGAGCAGTACTTC.

Of note for this clone: This likely came from a read error, as a far larger clone is one base away. This chain uses TRBV4-1 with TRBJ1-5, with D hard to call. V lost 1 base and J lost 1, with 5 bases in between. Germline assignment: CDR1 MGHRA and CDR2 YSYEKL. The length of the CDR3 is 14 residues. This CDR3 reads CASSQGESNQPQHF. The CDR3 region has the DNA TGCGCCAGCAGCCAAGGGGAGAGCAATCAGCCCCAGCATTTT.

Only a few counts were recorded for this clone. J is TRBJ1-4 and V is TRBV28; TRBD1 agrees at 7 bases. This CDR3 contains 16 residues. Germline loops: CDR1 MDHEN, CDR2 SYDVKM. Trimming removed 6 bases from V and 4 bases from J; junction bases left unmatched: 11. CDR3 region: CASRKGGGINNEKLFF. The CDR3 DNA reads as TGTGCCAGCAGAAAAGGGGGCGGGATTAATAATGAAAAACTGTTTTTT.

The chain couples TRBV11-2 to TRBJ1-4, with D possibly matching TRBD1 (5 bases). Germline CDR1 reads SGHAT; CDR2 reads FQNNGV. V lost 5 bases, J lost 7 bases, and 17 bases lay in between. The CDR3 has 15 residues. The CDR3 DNA is TGTGCCAGCAGCCGTCGACTCAGGGAGGGTGAAAAACTGTTTTTT. This codes for CASSRRLREGEKLFF.

This clone was seen a single time. The chain carries TRBV27 and TRBJ2-5, with 8 bases aligning to TRBD2. Trimming removed 3 bases from V and 1 base from J; junction bases left unmatched: 1. Per the germline V gene, CDR1 is MNHEY and CDR2 is SMNVEV (reference sequence). This CDR3 spans 14 amino acids. DNA for the CDR3: TGTGCCAGCAGTTTCAGCGGGAGCCAAGAGACCCAGTACTTC. Amino acid sequence: CASSFSGSQETQYF.

The gene calls are TRBV14 and TRBJ2-1; the D is unclear. This CDR3 is 13 amino acids long. V gave up 8 bases and J gave up 1 base, with 9 bases separating them. Germline V lookup: CDR1 SGHDN, CDR2 FVKESK. CDR3 in amino acids: CASGPPSYNEQFF. The CDR3 DNA follows: TGTGCCAGCGGGCCTCCTTCCTACAATGAGCAGTTCTTC.

This chain joins TRBV7-2 and TRBJ1-1, with unresolved D. This CDR3 is 13 amino acids long. V dropped 2 bases and J dropped 3 bases, with 7 bases sitting between them. Per the germline V gene, CDR1 is SGHTA and CDR2 is FQGNSA. The CDR3 reads CASSLKLDTEAFF. In DNA form, the CDR3 reads TGTGCCAGCAGCTTAAAATTGGACACTGAAGCTTTCTTT.

This sequence joins TRBV6-6 and TRBJ2-3, with D tentatively TRBD1 or TRBD2 (5 bases each). With 5 bases removed from V and 8 bases from J, the gap between germline ends came to 11 bases. This CDR3 has 12 residues. Germline values: CDR1 MNHNY, CDR2 SVGAGI (reference sequence). CDR3 in amino acids: CASSPQGATQYF. The CDR3 nucleotides read TGTGCCAGCAGTCCCCAGGGAGCTACGCAGTATTTT.

This clone was observed once. At one of its ends the junction is not consistent with the germline gene, which may arise from a read error. This rearrangement joins TRBV28 to TRBJ2-1; D may be TRBD2 (6 bases). This CDR3 is built from 17 residues. Germline V CDR1 and CDR2: MDHEN, SYDVKM. CDR3 DNA sequence: TGTGCCAGCAGTTTCCCCAAGGCATCTAGCGCTGTAGGCTCGGCGCTCTTC. Translation gives CASSFPKASSAVGSALF.

The chain carries TRBV6-6 and TRBJ2-7, with 9 bases that match TRBD2. This CDR3 has 15 amino acids. The ends lost 2 bases at V and 5 bases at J; junction bases unmatched: 7. Germline CDR1 is MNHNY and CDR2 is SVGAGI (reference sequence). CDR3 in DNA: TGTGCCAGCAGTTACGACTCTAGCGGGATCAACGAGCAGTACTTC. Amino acid sequence: CASSYDSSGINEQYF.

The chain uses TRBV9 and TRBJ1-4; D is unclear. V dropped 0 bases and J dropped 2 bases, with 5 bases sitting between them. Germline V gives CDR1 SGDLS, CDR2 YYNGEE. The CDR3 extends over 14 amino acids. Written as DNA, the CDR3 is TGTGCCAGCAGCGTAGACCTGACTAATGAAAAACTGTTTTTT. It specifies CASSVDLTNEKLFF.

The V call is TRBV6-4, the J call TRBJ2-5; the D gene could be TRBD1 or TRBD2 (5 bases each). Trimming took off 5 bases at V and 3 bases at J, with 13 bases between the two ends. Germline V gene lookup returns CDR1 MRHNA and CDR2 SNTAGT. This CDR3 spans 14 amino acids. CDR3 amino acids: CASSKGRLKETQYF. CDR3 sequence (DNA): TGTGCCAGCAGTAAGGGACGGTTGAAAGAGACCCAGTACTTC.

In its sample, this clone was seen once. The chain couples TRBV2 to TRBJ2-3; 7 bases agree with TRBD2. Germline V gene sequence: CDR1 SNHLY, CDR2 FYNNEI. The ends lost 6 bases at V and 5 bases at J; junction bases unmatched: 2. CDR3 length: 12 residues. CDR3 protein: CASSLAEDTQYF. The CDR3 nucleotides are TGTGCCAGCAGCCTAGCGGAAGATACGCAGTATTTT.

This clone was detected once. The V gene is TRBV5-1, the J gene TRBJ2-1, with D possibly TRBD1 on 6 matching bases. Per germline, CDR1 SGHRS and CDR2 YFSETQ. Trimming cost V 0 bases and J 2 bases, with 15 bases left between them. This CDR3 is built from 17 residues. CDR3 nucleotide sequence: TGCGCCAGCAGCTTGGCCGCGGACAGAGCAACCTACAATGAGCAGTTCTTC. This translates into CASSLAADRATYNEQFF.

The CDR3 region has the DNA TGTGCCAGCAGCTACCTAACACCGGGACTAGGTCGGTACGAGCAGTACTTC. Translated, it gives CASSYLTPGLGRYEQYF. V is TRBV5-4 and J is TRBJ2-7; 8 positions match TRBD2. Germline CDR1 reads SGHNT; CDR2 reads YYREEE (reference sequence). CDR3 length equals 17 residues. J lost 4 bases, V lost 3 bases, and 15 bases had no gene match.

The chain links TRBV5-1 to TRBJ2-3; TRBD1 agrees at 9 bases. Trimming cost V 4 bases and J 4 bases; bases outside gene matches: 10. The CDR3 is 16 amino acids. Germline V gene sequence: CDR1 SGHRS, CDR2 YFSETQ. The CDR3 bases are TGCGCCAGCAGCACCTACAGGGGGCGCTTCGCAGATACGCAGTATTTT. As protein: CASSTYRGRFADTQYF.

There are many counts of this clone. The chain couples TRBV5-1 to TRBJ1-2, with 7 positions matching TRBD1. Germline CDR1 reads SGHRS; CDR2 reads YFSETQ. J was trimmed by 8 bases and V by 4 bases; bases with no gene match: 5. CDR3 length equals 12 residues. The CDR3 sequence is CASSPGGTGYTF. DNA for the CDR3: TGCGCCAGCAGCCCAGGGGGGACGGGCTACACCTTC. Looking up the rest from reference TRBV5-1 and TRBJ1-2 gives the full variable domain: KAGVTQTPRYLIKTRGQQVTLSCSPISGHRSVSWYQQTPGQGLQFLFEYFSETQRNKGNFPGRFSGRQFSNSRSEMNVSTLELGDSALYLCASSPGGTGYTFGSGTRLTVV.

This clone was detected many times. The gene calls are TRBV28 and TRBJ2-7; D remains ambiguous. This CDR3 region has 12 residues. The germline V gene has CDR1 MDHEN and CDR2 SYDVKM. The V end was cut by 5 bases, the J end by 5 bases, with 10 bases between. The CDR3 sequence is CASSPPFHEQYF. DNA of the CDR3: TGTGCCAGCAGTCCCCCTTTCCACGAGCAGTACTTC.

A single count supports this clone. The rearrangement links TRBV29-1 to TRBJ2-2; a possible D gene is TRBD2 (6 bases). CDR1 SQVTM and CDR2 ANQGSEA come from the germline V gene. The CDR3 has 16 amino acids. V dropped 7 bases and J dropped 6 bases, with 24 bases sitting between them. The CDR3 here is CSAGGPGAVDAGELFF. CDR3 coding DNA: TGCAGCGCCGGAGGGCCTGGGGCGGTTGACGCCGGGGAGCTGTTTTTT.

This clone was counted only a few times. This chain joins TRBV5-1 and TRBJ1-3, with TRBD1 matching 8 bases. This CDR3 has 14 amino acids. With 4 bases clipped from V and 3 bases from J, the junction kept 3 bases outside the gene matches. Germline lookup yields CDR1 SGHRS and CDR2 YFSETQ. The CDR3 sequence is CASSRTGGGNTIYF. The DNA for the CDR3 is TGCGCCAGCAGCCGTACAGGGGGTGGAAACACCATATATTTT.

This clone was observed a single time. This chain uses TRBV9 with TRBJ1-1; 9 nucleotides agree with TRBD1. CDR3 length: 13 amino acids. J gave up 11 bases and V 3 bases, and 8 bases lay outside the gene matches. Germline V gives CDR1 SGDLS, CDR2 YYNGEE. The CDR3 region has the DNA TGTGCCAGCAGCGCCAGACAGGGGGGGACGGCTTTCTTT. Translation: CASSARQGGTAFF.

The rearrangement uses TRBV2 and TRBJ1-6; 9 bases align to TRBD1. V was pared by 5 bases and J by 11 bases, with 10 bases of the junction left unmatched. This CDR3 has 15 residues. Germline assignment: CDR1 SNHLY and CDR2 FYNNEI. The CDR3 is CASSRRDREETPLHF. CDR3 nucleotides: TGTGCCAGCAGTCGCCGGGACAGGGAAGAAACACCCCTCCACTTT.

This clone has at least ten counts. The CDR3 region has the DNA TGTGCCAGCAGCCCTACCCGGGGGGGAAGCGGAAACATTCAGTACTTC. It specifies CASSPTRGGSGNIQYF. The rearrangement uses TRBV7-2 and TRBJ2-4; 8 bases agree with TRBD2. Unmatched junction bases numbered 12, after V lost 5 bases and J lost 6 bases. Per the germline V gene, CDR1 is SGHTA and CDR2 is FQGNSA. This CDR3 has 16 residues. The full variable domain, its missing parts supplied by reference TRBV7-2 and TRBJ2-4, is GAGVSQSPSNKVTEKGKDVELRCDPISGHTALYWYRQSLGQGLEFLIYFQGNSAPDKSGLPSDRFSAERTGGSVSTLTIQRTQQEDSAVYLCASSPTRGGSGNIQYFGAGTRLSVL.

This chain uses TRBV28 with TRBJ1-5; 8 bases match TRBD1. From germline, CDR1 is MDHEN and CDR2 SYDVKM. V shed 5 bases and J 7 bases; nucleotides not matched to a gene: 7. The CDR3 totals 14 residues. The DNA for the CDR3 is TGTGCCAGCAGTCCGTGGACAGGGCGGCAGCCCCAGCATTTT. Amino acids: CASSPWTGRQPQHF.

This rearrangement joins TRBV28 to TRBJ2-1; TRBD1 or TRBD2 may be the D gene (5 bases each). The CDR3 is made up of 14 amino acids. V gave up 7 bases and J gave up 5 bases, with 15 bases separating them. Germline CDR1 MDHEN, CDR2 SYDVKM. The CDR3 protein is CASNGQGVHNEQFF. CDR3 DNA sequence: TGTGCCAGCAATGGGCAGGGAGTGCACAATGAGCAGTTCTTC. The full variable domain, completed using reference TRBV28 and TRBJ2-1, is DVKVTQSSRYLVKRTGEKVFLECVQDMDHENMFWYRQDPGLGLRLIYFSYDVKMKEKGDIPEGYSVSREKKERFSLILESASTNQTSMYLCASNGQGVHNEQFFGPGTRLTVL.

This chain links TRBV2 with TRBJ2-1, with D perhaps TRBD1 (6 bases). The V end was cut by 8 bases, the J end by 1 base, with 9 bases between. The CDR3 loop spans 13 amino acids. Germline CDR1 and CDR2: SNHLY and FYNNEI. The CDR3 sequence: CASRGGSYNEQFF. CDR3 bases: TGTGCCAGCCGAGGGGGTTCCTACAATGAGCAGTTCTTC.

As DNA, the CDR3 is TGTGCCAGCAGTTCTACACCGACTAGCGGGCCATACAATGAGCAGTTCTTC. Protein: CASSSTPTSGPYNEQFF. V gene TRBV28 combines with J gene TRBJ2-1; TRBD2 matches 10 bases. The germline CDR1 and CDR2 sequences are MDHEN and SYDVKM. V trimming: 4 bases; J trimming: 4 bases; junction bases outside the gene matches: 10. The CDR3 contains 17 residues.

V is TRBV29-1 and J is TRBJ2-5; D tentatively reads TRBD1 or TRBD2 (6 bases each). Trimming shortened V by 4 bases and J by 5 bases, and 8 bases separated the two germline ends. The germline V gene has CDR1 SQVTM and CDR2 ANQGSEA. The CDR3 contains 11 residues. The chain's CDR3 is CSVAGAETQYF. CDR3 coding DNA: TGCAGCGTTGCGGGGGCGGAGACCCAGTACTTC.

This chain connects TRBV27 to TRBJ2-5; possibly TRBD2 for D (7 bases). This CDR3 spans 15 amino acids. The V gene lost 5 bases and the J gene lost 4 bases, with 17 bases spanning the gap. Germline V gives CDR1 MNHEY, CDR2 SMNVEV (reference sequence). CDR3 sequence reads: CASSPSGGAPETQYF. In nucleotides, the CDR3 is TGTGCCAGCAGTCCATCGGGGGGCGCGCCAGAGACCCAGTACTTC.

A remark on this clone: The sample has other DNA sequences that encode this CDR3 too. V gene TRBV9 combines with J gene TRBJ2-5; unclear D gene. This CDR3 has 13 residues. Germline V lookup: CDR1 SGDLS, CDR2 YYNGEE. V was cut by 0 bases and J by 5 bases, with 8 bases left in between. The CDR3 DNA reads as TGTGCCAGCAGCGTAGGGGTTGGGGAGACCCAGTACTTC. Its protein is CASSVGVGETQYF.